This T cell receptor (beta chain) derives from a study of cytomegalovirus exposure and HLA in healthy donors. The germline gives CDR1 SEHNR, CDR2 FQNEAQ (reference sequence). V dropped 7 bases and J dropped 3 bases, with 18 bases sitting between them. The CDR3 is made up of 15 amino acids. PCR primers comprised 60 Vbeta and 13 Jbeta primers. Profiled with immunoSEQ multiplex PCR; TCRdb holds only in-frame clones, not every one. The table shows about 80,000 clones, with around 62% occurring only once. The sequenced material came from PBMCs. The source is a male donor in good health and CMV-seropositive. The chain employs TRBV7-9 and TRBJ1-2; D is undetermined. The CDR3 DNA reads TGTGCCAGCACCGGTCCGAGGGCGGAAGACTATGGCTACACCTTC. Its translation: CASTGPRAEDYGYTF.